The entry below describes one TCR beta chain. Data came from immunoSEQ multiplex PCR; TCRdb stores just in-frame clones and leaves some out. The table has 150,000 to 200,000 clones, roughly 94% seen once. The data are from a study of T cell responses to AZD1222 COVID-19 vaccine. Trimming cost V 3 bases and J 0 bases, with 18 bases left between them. This CDR3 spans 17 amino acids. Germline CDR1 SGHAT, CDR2 FQNNGV. The chain is built from TRBV11-2 and TRBJ2-7, with D perhaps matching TRBD1 (6 bases). Sequences were derived from peripheral blood, sampled on day 0 of AZD1222 vaccination. The sequence was collected from an adult in good health. CDR3 region: CASSFPLTGILSYEQYF. The CDR3 bases are TGTGCCAGCAGCTTTCCCCTTACAGGGATACTCTCCTACGAGCAGTACTTC.